This note documents a single T cell receptor beta chain sequence. Its antigen is unknown. This sample's time point: blood 4 weeks post-SBRT, at nephrectomy. Treatment given: 15 Gy SBRT to primary tumor, nephrectomy 4 weeks later. These data originate in a study of radiation and T cells in renal cell carcinoma. Findings and caveats of the study: Top tumor clonotypes rose in blood 2 weeks post-radiation, then contracted.

Repertoires were generated with immunoSEQ multiplex PCR, while TCRdb's copy carries only in-frame clones and drops some. Here the sample spans around 180,000 clones, 88% being singletons. The receptor was derived from a woman between 45 and 65 years old with renal cell carcinoma. The sample was blood, taken from a patient whose treatment included radiotherapy and nephrectomy.

CDR3 bases: TGTGCCAGCAGTGACCACAGGGTGGCGAGTGAAAAACTGTTTTTT. Encoded protein: CASSDHRVASEKLFF. The chain couples TRBV6-4 to TRBJ1-4; maybe TRBD1 (6 bases). The V and J ends lost 2 bases and 7 bases respectively, with 14 bases between them. The CDR3 runs 15 residues. From germline, CDR1 is MRHNA and CDR2 SNTAGT.